Here is one T cell receptor beta chain with its context. The data were obtained in a study of blood T cell repertoires in COVID-19. For the study at large: The analysed material was cDNA or gDNA that came from T cells, B-cell-depleted T cells, or PBMCs.

Using immunoSEQ multiplex PCR, the repertoire was profiled, and TCRdb retains in-frame clones only, with some absent. The profile shows fewer than 400,000 clones, more than 85% of them singletons. The source is a woman aged 30 to 39 who had been exposed to COVID-19. Material for sequencing was PBMCs or T cells enriched from blood (not recorded which).

CDR3 loop: CASSPGHQNTEAFF. The CDR3 DNA reads TGTGCCAGCTCGCCGGGACACCAGAACACTGAAGCTTTCTTT. The chain combines TRBV18 with TRBJ1-1, with D perhaps TRBD1 (6 bases). CDR3 length: 14 residues. The germline CDR1 and CDR2 sequences are KGHSH and LQKENI. Deletions cut 6 bases from V and 1 base from J, with 12 bases between.